Below, one T cell receptor beta chain is given with its context. Its antigen is undetermined. Only in-frame clones appear in the TCRdb table, and some are missing; sequencing was by immunoSEQ multiplex PCR. The table includes about 53,000 clones, 75% to 90% detected once. The sample comes from a study of T cells in localized non-small cell lung cancer. Study-wide points: Elevated circulating T cell density in blood was associated with longer overall survival.

V was cut by 6 bases and J by 4 bases, with 15 bases left in between. In germline, CDR1 is MNHNS, CDR2 SASEGT. CDR3 length: 14 residues. The V call is TRBV6-1, the J call TRBJ1-1; D ambiguous. Source: peripheral blood mononuclear cells, taken before any cancer treatment. This TCR was recovered from a man between 40 and 70 years old with stage III lung adenocarcinoma. In DNA form, the CDR3 reads TGTGCCAGCAGAAACGGGATAGGTAGCACTGAAGCTTTCTTT. This encodes CASRNGIGSTEAFF.